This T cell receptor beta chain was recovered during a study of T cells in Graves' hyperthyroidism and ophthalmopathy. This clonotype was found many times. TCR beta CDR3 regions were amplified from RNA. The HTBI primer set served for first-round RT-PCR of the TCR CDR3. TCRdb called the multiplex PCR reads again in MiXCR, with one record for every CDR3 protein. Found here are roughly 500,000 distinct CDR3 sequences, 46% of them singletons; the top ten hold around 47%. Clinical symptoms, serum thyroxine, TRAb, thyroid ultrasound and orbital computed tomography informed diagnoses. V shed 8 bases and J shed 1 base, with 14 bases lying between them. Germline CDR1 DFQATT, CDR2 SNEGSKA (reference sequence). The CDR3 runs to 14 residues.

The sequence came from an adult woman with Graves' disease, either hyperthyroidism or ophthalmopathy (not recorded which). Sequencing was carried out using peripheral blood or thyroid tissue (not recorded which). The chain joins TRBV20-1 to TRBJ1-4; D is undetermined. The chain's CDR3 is CSPRHQRTNEKLFF. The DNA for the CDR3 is TGCAGTCCACGGCACCAACGAACTAATGAAAAACTGTTTTTT.